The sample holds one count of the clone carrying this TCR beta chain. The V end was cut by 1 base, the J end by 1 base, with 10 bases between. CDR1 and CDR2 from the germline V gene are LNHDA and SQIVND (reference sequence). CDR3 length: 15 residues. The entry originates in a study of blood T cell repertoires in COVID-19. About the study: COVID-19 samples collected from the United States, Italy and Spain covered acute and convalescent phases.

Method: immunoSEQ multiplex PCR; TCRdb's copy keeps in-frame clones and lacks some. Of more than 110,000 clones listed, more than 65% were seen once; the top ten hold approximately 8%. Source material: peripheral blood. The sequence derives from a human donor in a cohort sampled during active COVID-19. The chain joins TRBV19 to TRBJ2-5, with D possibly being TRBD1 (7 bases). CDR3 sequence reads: CASSIGGTVQETQYF. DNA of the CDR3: TGTGCCAGTAGTATAGGCGGGACAGTCCAAGAGACCCAGTACTTC.